Listed here are 4 T cell receptor beta chains from one sample, sequenced in a study of control samples from healthy donors and cancer patients. Profiling relied on immunoSEQ multiplex PCR, and the TCRdb table lists in-frame clones only, not all of them. There are about 70,000 clones in the sample; over 75% occur only once, and under 30% lies in the top ten. Sequenced material: blood. All receptors derive from a man between 45 and 60 years old in good health.

The chain combines TRBV6-5 with TRBJ1-2, with D possibly TRBD1 on 5 matching bases. The CDR3 runs to 12 residues. Germline CDR1 and CDR2: MNHEY and SVGAGI. Trimming cost V 8 bases and J 6 bases, with 13 bases left between them. In DNA form, the CDR3 reads TGTGCCAGCTTTGGGGGAGGTCATGGCTACACCTTC. Its translation is CASFGGGHGYTF.

This CDR3 is CASSLEGVGDFGETQYF. For the CDR3, the DNA is TGTGCCAGCAGCTTGGAAGGTGTAGGGGATTTTGGCGAGACCCAGTACTTC. This chain connects TRBV5-6 to TRBJ2-5, with D tentatively TRBD1 (5 bases). CDR3 length: 17 amino acids. Germline CDR1 reads SGHDT; CDR2 reads YYEEEE. Trimming pared 0 bases from V and 5 bases from J, leaving 20 bases between.

This clone showed up just a few times. CDR3 protein: CASSQGLGAFF. As DNA, the CDR3 is TGTGCCAGCAGTCAGGGTCTAGGAGCTTTCTTT. The V call is TRBV2, the J call TRBJ1-1; TRBD1 is a possible D gene (5 bases). The V and J ends lost 5 bases and 10 bases respectively, with 11 bases between them. Germline CDR1 and CDR2: SNHLY and FYNNEI. This CDR3 comprises 11 residues. Supplemented by reference TRBV2 and TRBJ1-1, the full variable domain reads EPEVTQTPSHQVTQMGQEVILRCVPISNHLYFYWYRQILGQKVEFLVSFYNNEISEKSEIFDDQFSVERPDGSNFTLKIRSTKLEDSAMYFCASSQGLGAFFGQGTRLTVV.

The rearrangement joins TRBV11-2 to TRBJ2-5; D possibly corresponds to TRBD1 (6 bases). The germline gives CDR1 SGHAT, CDR2 FQNNGV. The V gene lost 8 bases and the J gene lost 5 bases, with 12 bases spanning the gap. The CDR3 totals 12 residues. This CDR3 is CASAGARETQYF. CDR3 nucleotide sequence: TGTGCCAGCGCAGGGGCAAGGGAGACCCAGTACTTC.